This T cell receptor (beta chain) was profiled in a study of T cells in tumors after PD-1 blockade. Study-wide context: Prior checkpoint blockade, systemic immunosuppressant use, or anti-cancer therapy within 4 weeks excluded patients.

This clone appeared a few times. The CDR3 is 15 amino acids. V gave up 3 bases and J gave up 0 bases; unmatched junction bases: 4. Germline CDR1 is DFQATT and CDR2 is SNEGSKA (reference sequence). Clones were sequenced by immunoSEQ multiplex PCR, and TCRdb holds only the in-frame ones, with some missing. Among 11,000 or so clones listed, roughly 63% were seen once. The TCR was taken from a human donor with basal cell carcinoma. The rearrangement joins TRBV20-1 to TRBJ2-2, with TRBD1 identical over 7 bases. This specimen consisted of tumor tissue, obtained before anti-PD-1 treatment. This CDR3 reads CSASAQGSNTGELFF. Written as DNA, the CDR3 is TGCAGTGCTAGTGCACAGGGGTCGAACACCGGGGAGCTGTTTTTT.